One and the same sample provided the 20 T cell receptor beta chains below, sequenced in a study of shared clonotypes between healthy human individuals. Generated by immunoSEQ multiplex PCR, the TCRdb table keeps only in-frame clones and is missing some. Of around 700,000 clones listed, 55% to 85% are singletons. What was sequenced was memory CD4+ T cells sorted from blood. The subset was: CD45RA-negative fraction. These receptors all stem from a woman aged 30 to 39 in good health.

The chain uses TRBV18 and TRBJ2-7, with D possibly TRBD2 on 6 matching bases. The CDR3 runs to 20 residues. The V gene's germline CDR1 is KGHSH and CDR2 LQKENI. The V gene lost 3 bases and the J gene lost 3 bases, with 30 bases spanning the gap. CDR3 loop: CASSPGSYRARAGKVYEQYF. The CDR3 region has the DNA TGTGCCAGCTCACCGGGGTCCTATAGGGCTCGGGCGGGGAAGGTCTACGAGCAGTACTTC.

This chain links TRBV14 with TRBJ2-1, with 7 nucleotides matching TRBD2. Germline V gives CDR1 SGHDN, CDR2 FVKESK. The junction had 2 bases not matched to a gene; V was cut back by 0 bases and J by 0 bases. The CDR3 runs to 16 residues. The CDR3 DNA reads TGTGCCAGCAGCCAAGACCCGGGAGGCTCCTACAATGAGCAGTTCTTC. This codes for CASSQDPGGSYNEQFF.

The chain employs TRBV11-2 and TRBJ2-1; D gene unclear. V lost 0 bases to trimming and J lost 9 bases, with 12 bases between them. CDR3 size: 14 residues. Germline assignment: CDR1 SGHAT and CDR2 FQNNGV. The CDR3 spells CASSLDLGSFEQFF. As DNA, the CDR3 is TGTGCCAGCAGCTTAGACCTAGGGTCATTTGAGCAGTTCTTC.

The chain couples TRBV4-1 to TRBJ2-7; 8 bases match TRBD1. The CDR3 is 14 amino acids. The germline CDR1 and CDR2 sequences are MGHRA and YSYEKL. V gave up 2 bases and J gave up 3 bases; unmatched junction bases: 3. CDR3 sequence reads: CASSQSGQGYEQYF. CDR3 nucleotide sequence: TGCGCCAGCAGCCAATCTGGACAGGGCTACGAGCAGTACTTC.

As concerns this clone: Other DNA sequences in the same sample also yield this CDR3. This CDR3 reads CASSVGQGAYEQYF. The CDR3 DNA follows: TGTGCCAGCAGCGTGGGACAGGGGGCCTACGAGCAGTACTTC. This chain uses TRBV9 with TRBJ2-7; 11 bases match TRBD1. Germline lookup yields CDR1 SGDLS and CDR2 YYNGEE. V was pared by 2 bases and J by 2 bases, with 0 bases of the junction left unmatched. The CDR3 runs to 14 residues.

The gene calls are TRBV19 and TRBJ1-3; D ambiguous. In germline, CDR1 is LNHDA, CDR2 SQIVND (reference sequence). The CDR3 has 15 residues. V was pared by 5 bases and J by 0 bases, with 11 bases between. The CDR3 spells CASSSRTASGNTIYF. Here the CDR3 DNA reads TGTGCCAGTAGTTCGAGGACGGCCTCTGGAAACACCATATATTTT.

This clone was seen a handful of times. V is TRBV18 and J is TRBJ2-5, with 9 bases matching TRBD2. From germline, CDR1 is KGHSH and CDR2 LQKENI. The V gene end was trimmed by 5 bases and the J gene end by 1 base; junction bases not matched to a gene: 11. This CDR3 region has 17 residues. The CDR3 nucleotides read TGTGCCAGCTCAGCTAACGCCGCTAGCGGGATCCAAGAGACCCAGTACTTC. Encoded protein: CASSANAASGIQETQYF.

The J gene is TRBJ2-6, the V gene TRBV27, with 7 bases lining up with TRBD1. This CDR3 has 22 amino acids. Germline CDR1 and CDR2: MNHEY and SMNVEV (reference sequence). Trimming at V came to 6 bases and at J to 1 base, leaving 24 bases not matched to a gene. CDR3 amino acids: CASSPVGVRQGLAVSGANVLTF. CDR3 sequence (DNA): TGTGCCAGCAGCCCAGTAGGGGTGCGACAGGGCCTTGCCGTATCTGGGGCCAACGTCCTGACTTTC.

V and J are TRBV6-6 and TRBJ1-1; 7 bases align to TRBD1. Germline CDR1 and CDR2: MNHNY and SVGAGI (reference sequence). The CDR3 extends over 15 amino acids. The J segment lost 0 bases and the V segment lost 1 base, leaving 2 bases of the junction unmatched. The CDR3 region has the DNA TGTGCCAGCAGTTACTGGACAGGTGTGAACACTGAAGCTTTCTTT. This translates into CASSYWTGVNTEAFF.

This clone was counted only a few times. V gene TRBV28 combines with J gene TRBJ1-3; D gene uncertain. Trimming took off 7 bases at V and 0 bases at J, with 10 bases between the two ends. This CDR3 spans 14 amino acids. Germline values: CDR1 MDHEN, CDR2 SYDVKM. CDR3 in amino acids: CASNRVDSGNTIYF. CDR3 DNA: TGTGCCAGCAACCGTGTCGACTCTGGAAACACCATATATTTT.

The chain has TRBV2 and TRBJ2-5, with 7 bases matching TRBD1. The length of the CDR3 is 14 residues. Germline values: CDR1 SNHLY, CDR2 FYNNEI. J lost 6 bases, V lost 4 bases, and 8 bases had no gene match. The CDR3 region is CASSGQGMKKTQYF. CDR3 DNA sequence: TGTGCCAGCAGTGGACAGGGTATGAAGAAGACCCAGTACTTC.

The chain recombines TRBV20-1 with TRBJ2-7; D is undetermined. Germline V gives CDR1 DFQATT, CDR2 SNEGSKA (reference sequence). Between the trimmed V and J ends, which lost 4 bases and 3 bases, there was a span of 7 bases. The CDR3 loop spans 11 amino acids. The CDR3 spells CSATPYYEQYF. The DNA of the CDR3 is TGCAGTGCTACCCCCTACTACGAGCAGTACTTC.

This clone was detected a few times. V is TRBV6-1 and J is TRBJ2-5; D gene ambiguous. There are 11 residues in the CDR3. The V gene lost 8 bases and the J gene lost 4 bases, with 8 bases spanning the gap. CDR1 is MNHNS and CDR2 is SASEGT in the germline V gene. The chain's CDR3 is CASEPLETQYF. The CDR3 bases are TGTGCCAGCGAACCCCTAGAGACCCAGTACTTC.

The chain carries TRBV28 and TRBJ1-1; possible D gene TRBD1, 5 bases. The V gene's germline CDR1 is MDHEN and CDR2 SYDVKM. The V gene lost 6 bases and the J gene lost 2 bases, with 7 bases spanning the gap. The CDR3 totals 12 residues. CDR3: CASSDSNTEAFF. The CDR3 DNA reads as TGTGCCAGCAGCGACAGCAACACTGAAGCTTTCTTT.

On this clone: A read error may explain this, as a much larger clone is one base away. The chain employs TRBV6-1 and TRBJ2-2, with 8 bases aligning to TRBD1. J was trimmed by 1 base and V by 8 bases; bases with no gene match: 0. Germline CDR1 is MNHNS and CDR2 is SASEGT. The CDR3 is made up of 13 amino acids. The CDR3 reads CASGQGNTGELFF. The CDR3 bases are TGTGCCAGCGGACAGGGGAACACCGGGGAGCTGTTTTTT.

The chain couples TRBV14 to TRBJ2-1, with a weak D call TRBD2 (5 bases). Germline CDR1 and CDR2: SGHDN and FVKESK. The CDR3 is made up of 15 amino acids. Trimming stripped 6 bases from V and 4 bases from J, with 16 bases between. CDR3 region: CASSPAISGYNEQFF. CDR3 DNA sequence: TGTGCCAGCAGTCCAGCCATCTCGGGGTACAATGAGCAGTTCTTC.

This clone has only a few counts. This chain uses TRBV5-8 with TRBJ1-5, with no clear D. The CDR3 is made up of 16 amino acids. Germline CDR1 is SGHTS and CDR2 is YDEGEE. Trimming removed 1 base from V and 0 bases from J, with 11 bases in between. CDR3 DNA sequence: TGTGCCAGCAGCTTGAGGAGGTCATATAGCAATCAGCCCCAGCATTTT. This gives the protein CASSLRRSYSNQPQHF.

This chain connects TRBV18 to TRBJ2-6; 8 bases line up with TRBD2. Germline V lookup: CDR1 KGHSH, CDR2 LQKENI. CDR3 length: 17 residues. Trimming at V came to 6 bases and at J to 1 base, leaving 8 bases not matched to a gene. The DNA of the CDR3 is TGTGCCAGCTCCGTCCCAGGCGGGAGGTCTGGGGCCAACGTCCTGACTTTC. The encoded protein is CASSVPGGRSGANVLTF.

The J gene is TRBJ2-7, the V gene TRBV27; D remains ambiguous. The CDR3 runs 18 residues. The germline V gene encodes CDR1 MNHEY and CDR2 SMNVEV (reference sequence). The V end lost 4 bases, the J end lost 4 bases, and 26 bases lay between the germline ends. CDR3 coding DNA: TGTGCCAGCAGTTCCCGAAACCTACGCCAGCGTGAACCATACGAGCAGTACTTC. It is translated as CASSSRNLRQREPYEQYF.

The chain is built from TRBV5-4 and TRBJ2-1; the match to TRBD2 covers 12 bases. The CDR3 contains 15 residues. Per germline, CDR1 SGHNT and CDR2 YYREEE (reference sequence). Unmatched junction bases numbered 7, after V lost 4 bases and J lost 8 bases. The CDR3 here is CASSRLAGGVHEQFF. The DNA for the CDR3 is TGTGCCAGCAGCCGGCTAGCGGGAGGGGTTCATGAGCAGTTCTTC.